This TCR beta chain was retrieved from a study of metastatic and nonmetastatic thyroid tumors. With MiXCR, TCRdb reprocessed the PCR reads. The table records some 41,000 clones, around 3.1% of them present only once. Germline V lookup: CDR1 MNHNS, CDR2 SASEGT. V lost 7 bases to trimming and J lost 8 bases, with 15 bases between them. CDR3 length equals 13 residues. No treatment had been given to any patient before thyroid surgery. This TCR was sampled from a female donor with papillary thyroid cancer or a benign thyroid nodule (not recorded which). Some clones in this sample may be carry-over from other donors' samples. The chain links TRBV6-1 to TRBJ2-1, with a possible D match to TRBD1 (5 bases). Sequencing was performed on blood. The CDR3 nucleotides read TGTGCCAGCATCCAGGGTCCTGCTTATGAGCAGTTCTTC. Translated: CASIQGPAYEQFF.